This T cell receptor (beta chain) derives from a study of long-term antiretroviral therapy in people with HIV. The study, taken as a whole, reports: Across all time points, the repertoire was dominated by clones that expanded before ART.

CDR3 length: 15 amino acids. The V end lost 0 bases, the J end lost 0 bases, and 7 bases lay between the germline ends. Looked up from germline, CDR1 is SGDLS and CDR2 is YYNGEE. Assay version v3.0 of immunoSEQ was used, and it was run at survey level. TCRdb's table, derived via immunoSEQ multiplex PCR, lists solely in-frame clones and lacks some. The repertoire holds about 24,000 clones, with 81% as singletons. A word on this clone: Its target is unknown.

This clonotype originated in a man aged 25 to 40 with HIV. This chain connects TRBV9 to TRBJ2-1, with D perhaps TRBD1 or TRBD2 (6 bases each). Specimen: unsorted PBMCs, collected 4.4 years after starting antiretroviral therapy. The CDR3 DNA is TGTGCCAGCAGCGTAGAGGGGGGCTCCTACAATGAGCAGTTCTTC. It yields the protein CASSVEGGSYNEQFF.